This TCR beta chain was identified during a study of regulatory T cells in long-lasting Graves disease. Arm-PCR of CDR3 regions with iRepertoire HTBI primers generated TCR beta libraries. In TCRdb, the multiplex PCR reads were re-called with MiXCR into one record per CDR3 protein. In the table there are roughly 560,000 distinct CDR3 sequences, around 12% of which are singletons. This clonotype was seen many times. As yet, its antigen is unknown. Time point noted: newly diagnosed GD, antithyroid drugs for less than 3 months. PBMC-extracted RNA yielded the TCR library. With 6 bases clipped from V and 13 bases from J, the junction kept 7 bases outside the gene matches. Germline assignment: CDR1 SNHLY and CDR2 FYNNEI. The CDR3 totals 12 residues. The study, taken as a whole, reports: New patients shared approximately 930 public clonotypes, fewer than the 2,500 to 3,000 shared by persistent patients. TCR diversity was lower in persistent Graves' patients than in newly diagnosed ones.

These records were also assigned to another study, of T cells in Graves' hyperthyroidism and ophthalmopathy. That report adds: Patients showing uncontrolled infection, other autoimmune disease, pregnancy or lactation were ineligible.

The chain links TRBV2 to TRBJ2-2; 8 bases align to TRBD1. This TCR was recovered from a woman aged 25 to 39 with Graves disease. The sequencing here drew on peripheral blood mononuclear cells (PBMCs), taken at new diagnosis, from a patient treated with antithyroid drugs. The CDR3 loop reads CASRTDRVGLFF. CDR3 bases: TGTGCCAGCAGGACGGACAGGGTGGGGCTGTTTTTT.